What follows are 28 T cell receptor beta chains derived from one specimen sequenced in a study of blood T cell repertoires in COVID-19 (dated by TCRdb to about 2020). Receptor libraries were prepared by the immunoSEQ multiplex PCR assay. TCRdb's version of the immuneACCESS table is confined to in-frame rearrangements and falls short of the full clone set. An unresolved V gene accounts for under half of the shortfall where checked; the remainder is of unknown origin. This sample comprises some 220,000 clones, 85% to 90% of them detected only once. Approximately 3.5% of the sample comes from the top ten. Sequencing used PBMCs or T cells enriched from blood (not recorded which). Receptors were obtained from a woman between 18 and 29 years old in a cohort exposed to, infected with or recovered from COVID-19 (not recorded which).

V is TRBV7-2 and J is TRBJ2-1; 9 nucleotides align to TRBD2. This CDR3 is 16 amino acids long. Unmatched junction bases numbered 13, after V lost 5 bases and J lost 8 bases. Per the germline V gene, CDR1 is SGHTA and CDR2 is FQGNSA. The CDR3 is CASSKGAGGPSDEQFF. The CDR3 bases are TGTGCCAGCAGCAAGGGGGCGGGAGGGCCCTCCGATGAGCAGTTCTTC.

The chain uses TRBV2 and TRBJ1-5; 10 bases map to TRBD1. V lost 2 bases, J lost 3 bases, and 4 bases stayed unmatched. The CDR3 runs 16 residues. Per germline, CDR1 SNHLY and CDR2 FYNNEI. CDR3 amino acids: CASSEFGTGANQPQHF. CDR3 DNA sequence: TGTGCCAGCAGTGAATTTGGGACAGGGGCCAATCAGCCCCAGCATTTT.

This chain uses TRBV10-3 with TRBJ2-7, with unresolved D. Trimming left V 2 bases short and J 1 base short, with 6 bases between. CDR1 is ENHRY, CDR2 SYGVKD, per germline. The CDR3 sequence is 13 residues long. CDR3 nucleotide sequence: TGTGCCATCAGTGAGACAGAGTCCTACGAGCAGTACTTC. As protein: CAISETESYEQYF.

The sample holds one count of this clone. The CDR3 reads CASSYLEDTEAFF. In DNA form, the CDR3 reads TGTGCCAGCAGTTACTTGGAGGACACTGAAGCTTTCTTT. This rearrangement joins TRBV6-5 to TRBJ1-1; D unresolved. Trimming removed 1 base from V and 3 bases from J, with 6 bases in between. CDR1 and CDR2 from the germline V gene are MNHEY and SVGAGI. The CDR3 covers 13 residues.

The chain uses TRBV21-1 and TRBJ1-5; the table gives TRBD1 as D, unverified against the DNA. TRBV21-1 has pseudogene status. The CDR3 totals 20 residues. CDR3 protein: CASSKANEQTLPYSNQPQHF. The CDR3 DNA is TGTGCCAGCAGCAAAGCGAACGAACAGACCCTCCCGTATAGCAATCAGCCCCAGCATTTT.

The chain has TRBV6-1 and TRBJ2-1; the D gene is possibly TRBD1 (6 bases). CDR3 length: 17 residues. The V end was cut by 1 base, the J end by 7 bases, with 20 bases between. CDR1 and CDR2 (germline): MNHNS, SASEGT. As DNA, the CDR3 is TGTGCCAGCAGTGAAGAGGGGGACGGAGACTGGGATAATGAGCAGTTCTTC. Translation gives CASSEEGDGDWDNEQFF.

This clone was seen once. CDR3 DNA sequence: TGTGCCAGCAGCTTAGCCCCGGGACAGGGAAGTTCCGGGGAGCTGTTTTTT. Translated: CASSLAPGQGSSGELFF. The chain couples TRBV13 to TRBJ2-2, with 9 bases that match TRBD1. This CDR3 is built from 17 residues. The germline CDR1 and CDR2 sequences are PRHDT and FYEKMQ (reference sequence). V shed 1 base, J shed 6 bases, and the junction held 9 bases outside the gene matches.

This clone came up once. This sequence joins TRBV18 and TRBJ2-3; tentatively, D is TRBD1 (5 bases). Deletions cut 2 bases from V and 0 bases from J, with 9 bases between. The CDR3 is 15 amino acids. The V gene's germline CDR1 is KGHSH and CDR2 LQKENI. The chain's CDR3 is CASSPGAGSTDTQYF. The CDR3, as DNA: TGTGCCAGCTCACCAGGGGCAGGGAGCACAGATACGCAGTATTTT.

The chain employs TRBV3-1 (or the pseudogene TRBV3-2) and TRBJ2-1; 9 bases fit TRBD2. The germline V gene has CDR1 LGHDT and CDR2 YNNKEL (reference sequence). V shed 1 base, J shed 10 bases, and the junction held 8 bases outside the gene matches. The CDR3 has 15 amino acids. The CDR3 bases are TGTGCCAGCAGCCAAGCCCAGCGGGGGGCCAGGGAGCAGTTCTTC. Translating gives CASSQAQRGAREQFF.

The rearrangement links TRBV5-1 to TRBJ2-7, with D tentatively TRBD2 (5 bases). Germline V CDR1 and CDR2: SGHRS, YFSETQ. V lost 0 bases and J 3 bases, leaving 10 bases between the germline ends. CDR3 size: 14 residues. CDR3 nucleotide sequence: TGCGCCAGCAGCTTGGGTTACGGGAACTACGAGCAGTACTTC. It is translated as CASSLGYGNYEQYF.

The chain couples TRBV4-1 to TRBJ2-1, with 10 nucleotides matching TRBD2. V lost 4 bases to trimming and J lost 1 base; unmatched junction nucleotides: 13. CDR1 and CDR2 (germline): MGHRA, YSYEKL. The CDR3 spans 19 residues. The CDR3 DNA reads as TGCGCCAGCAGCCCTTTGGGACTAGCGTTAGCGGCATCCTACAATGAGCAGTTCTTC. It codes for CASSPLGLALAASYNEQFF.

CDR3: CASSLDGGVLADTQYF. CDR3 coding DNA: TGTGCCAGCAGCTTAGATGGCGGGGTTCTCGCAGATACGCAGTATTTT. This rearrangement joins TRBV11-3 to TRBJ2-3; tentative D call: TRBD2 (6 bases). CDR3 length: 16 amino acids. Trimming pared 0 bases from V and 4 bases from J, leaving 14 bases between. From germline, CDR1 is SGHNT and CDR2 YENEEA.

The chain recombines TRBV24-1 with TRBJ1-2, with TRBD1 matching over 9 bases. The CDR3 extends over 14 amino acids. Trimming removed 4 bases from V and 8 bases from J; junction bases left unmatched: 7. Germline V CDR1 and CDR2: KGHDR, SFDVKD. The CDR3 DNA is TGTGCCACCAGTGAGGCGACAGGGGGAGAGGGCTACACCTTC. It is translated as CATSEATGGEGYTF.

The rearrangement joins TRBV6-5 to TRBJ2-2; no firm D call. Germline loops: CDR1 MNHEY, CDR2 SVGAGI. The CDR3 sequence is 12 residues long. V lost 5 bases and J 5 bases, leaving 6 bases between the germline ends. The CDR3 loop reads CASSHLTGELFF. The CDR3 nucleotides read TGTGCCAGCAGTCATTTGACCGGGGAGCTGTTTTTT.

This chain links TRBV21-1 with TRBJ1-4; the DNA was not compared with TRBD1, the D call given in the table. TRBV21-1 is a pseudogene. The CDR3 extends over 16 amino acids. CDR3 sequence (DNA): TGTGCCAGCAGCACCGTTCGACAGGCCCTTAATGAAAAACTGTTTTTT. Translating gives CASSTVRQALNEKLFF.

This rearrangement joins TRBV28 to TRBJ1-2; the match to TRBD1 covers 9 bases. The V gene end was trimmed by 5 bases and the J gene end by 6 bases; junction bases not matched to a gene: 7. The CDR3 is 14 amino acids. CDR1 MDHEN and CDR2 SYDVKM come from the germline V gene. In nucleotides, the CDR3 is TGTGCCAGCAGTGGGGGACAGGGAACTAATGGCTACACCTTC. Amino acid sequence: CASSGGQGTNGYTF.

This clone was counted a single time. The V and J genes are TRBV5-1 and TRBJ1-5; possibly TRBD1 for D (5 bases). V was shortened by 0 bases and J by 2 bases, with 12 bases between the two germline ends. CDR1 SGHRS and CDR2 YFSETQ come from the germline V gene. The CDR3 has 16 amino acids. The CDR3 reads CASSLGPGLGNQPQHF. The DNA for the CDR3 is TGCGCCAGCAGCTTGGGGCCAGGGTTGGGCAATCAGCCCCAGCATTTT.

The chain combines TRBV4-1 with TRBJ1-5, with D hard to call. Germline V lookup: CDR1 MGHRA, CDR2 YSYEKL. The length of the CDR3 is 14 residues. V was shortened by 1 base and J by 4 bases, with 8 bases between the two germline ends. CDR3 sequence reads: CASSQVEGNQPQHF. DNA for the CDR3: TGCGCCAGCAGCCAAGTTGAGGGAAATCAGCCCCAGCATTTT.

The J gene is TRBJ1-2, the V gene TRBV5-1, with a possible D match to TRBD1 (6 bases). This CDR3 region has 13 residues. Germline lookup yields CDR1 SGHRS and CDR2 YFSETQ. With 0 bases removed from V and 8 bases from J, the gap between germline ends came to 11 bases. The CDR3 spells CASSLEQGWGYTF. CDR3 DNA sequence: TGCGCCAGCAGCTTGGAACAGGGATGGGGCTACACCTTC.

This clone was picked up a small number of times. The genes are TRBV6-4 and TRBJ1-5; D is undetermined. The germline V gene has CDR1 MRHNA and CDR2 SNTAGT. The V end was cut by 8 bases, the J end by 1 base, with 6 bases between. This CDR3 is built from 12 residues. The CDR3 bases are TGTGCCAGCGCTCTAAGCAATCAGCCCCAGCATTTT. It specifies CASALSNQPQHF.

The chain is built from TRBV5-6 and TRBJ2-7; D is possibly TRBD1 (6 bases). Trimming pared 0 bases from V and 1 base from J, leaving 8 bases between. This CDR3 has 14 amino acids. Germline CDR1 and CDR2: SGHDT and YYEEEE. CDR3 sequence: CASSLGQGSYEQYF. The DNA for the CDR3 is TGTGCCAGCAGCTTGGGGCAGGGGTCCTACGAGCAGTACTTC. The whole variable domain, remainder taken from reference TRBV5-6 and TRBJ2-7, is DAGVTQSPTHLIKTRGQQVTLRCSPKSGHDTVSWYQQALGQGPQFIFQYYEEEERQRGNFPDRFSGHQFPNYSSELNVNALLLGDSALYLCASSLGQGSYEQYFGPGTRLTVT.

The CDR3 region has the DNA TGTGCCAGCAGCCAAGATCCGGGGGGGGCCGGGGAGCTGTTTTTT. It translates to CASSQDPGGAGELFF. The gene calls are TRBV3-1 (or the pseudogene TRBV3-2) and TRBJ2-2, with 8 bases aligning to TRBD2. The CDR3 runs 15 residues. CDR1 and CDR2 from the germline V gene are LGHDT and YNNKEL (reference sequence). The junction had 3 bases not matched to a gene; V was cut back by 0 bases and J by 6 bases.

CDR3 residues: CASSLVSQGATEAFF. The CDR3 coding sequence is TGTGCCAGCAGCTTGGTATCACAGGGGGCTACTGAAGCTTTCTTT. The rearrangement links TRBV5-6 to TRBJ1-1, with 9 bases identical to TRBD1. This CDR3 has 15 residues. V was clipped by 0 bases and J by 5 bases; unmatched bases: 5. Germline V gives CDR1 SGHDT, CDR2 YYEEEE.

The V call is TRBV11-3, the J call TRBJ2-3; 7 bases align to TRBD2. Germline trimming cut 1 base from V and 3 bases from J; bases unmatched to any gene: 4. CDR1 is SGHNT, CDR2 YENEEA, per germline. This CDR3 has 15 amino acids. CDR3 in amino acids: CASSLGELATDTQYF. The CDR3 nucleotides read TGTGCCAGCAGCTTAGGAGAACTAGCGACAGATACGCAGTATTTT.

The J gene is TRBJ1-2, the V gene TRBV12-3 or TRBV12-4; D remains unclear. The CDR3 contains 11 residues. Trimming removed 6 bases at V and 8 bases at J, with 10 bases between. CDR3 bases: TGTGCCAGCAGGTACGGGAGCGGCTACACCTTC. The encoded protein is CASRYGSGYTF.

V is TRBV2 and J is TRBJ1-2, with a tentative D call TRBD1 (6 bases). The germline CDR1 and CDR2 sequences are SNHLY and FYNNEI. CDR3 length: 14 residues. The ends were cut back, 3 bases at V and 4 bases at J, with 12 bases in the middle. CDR3 bases: TGTGCCAGCAGTGACCAGGGGCGCTTCTATGGCTACACCTTC. Residues: CASSDQGRFYGYTF.

This chain connects TRBV10-1 to TRBJ2-7; D might be TRBD2 (5 bases). The CDR3 sequence is 12 residues long. The V and J ends lost 2 bases and 7 bases respectively, with 9 bases between them. Germline-derived CDR1 and CDR2 are WNHNN and SYGVQD (reference sequence). The CDR3 protein is CASSEGRGEQYF. The DNA of the CDR3 is TGCGCCAGCAGTGAGGGGAGAGGGGAGCAGTACTTC.

V gene TRBV3-1 (or the pseudogene TRBV3-2) combines with J gene TRBJ1-3; perhaps TRBD1 as D (5 bases). The CDR3 has 15 residues. In germline, CDR1 is LGHDT, CDR2 YNNKEL (reference sequence). With 1 base removed from V and 4 bases from J, the gap between germline ends came to 11 bases. The CDR3 DNA is TGTGCCAGCAGCCAAGTAGGAGGGACCGGAAACACCATATATTTT. Translated: CASSQVGGTGNTIYF.